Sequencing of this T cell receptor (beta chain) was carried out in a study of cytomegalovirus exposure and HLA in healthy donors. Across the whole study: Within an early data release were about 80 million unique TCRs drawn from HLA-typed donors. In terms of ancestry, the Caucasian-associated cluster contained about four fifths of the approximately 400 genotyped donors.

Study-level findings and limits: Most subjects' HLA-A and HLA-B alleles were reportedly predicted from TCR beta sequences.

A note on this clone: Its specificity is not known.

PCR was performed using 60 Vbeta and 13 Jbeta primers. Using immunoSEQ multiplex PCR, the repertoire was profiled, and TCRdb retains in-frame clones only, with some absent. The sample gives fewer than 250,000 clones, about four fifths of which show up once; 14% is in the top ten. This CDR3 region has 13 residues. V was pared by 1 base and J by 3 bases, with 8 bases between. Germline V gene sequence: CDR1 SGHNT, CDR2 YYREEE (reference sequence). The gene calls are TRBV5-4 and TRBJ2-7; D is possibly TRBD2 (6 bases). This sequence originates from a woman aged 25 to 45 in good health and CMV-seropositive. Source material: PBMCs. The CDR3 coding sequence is TGTGCCAGCAGCTTGCCGGGGGACTACGAGCAGTACTTC. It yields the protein CASSLPGDYEQYF.